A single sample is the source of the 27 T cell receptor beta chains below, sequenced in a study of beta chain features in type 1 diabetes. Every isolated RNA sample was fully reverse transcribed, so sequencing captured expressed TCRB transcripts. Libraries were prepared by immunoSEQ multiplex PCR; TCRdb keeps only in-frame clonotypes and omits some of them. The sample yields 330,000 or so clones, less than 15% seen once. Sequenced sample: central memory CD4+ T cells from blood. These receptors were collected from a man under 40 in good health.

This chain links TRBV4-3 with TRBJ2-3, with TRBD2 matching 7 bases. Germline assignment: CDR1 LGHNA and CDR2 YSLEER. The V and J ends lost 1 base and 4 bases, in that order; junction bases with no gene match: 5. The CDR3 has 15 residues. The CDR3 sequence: CASSQGGRGADTQYF. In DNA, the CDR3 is TGCGCCAGCAGCCAAGGCGGTCGGGGGGCAGATACGCAGTATTTT.

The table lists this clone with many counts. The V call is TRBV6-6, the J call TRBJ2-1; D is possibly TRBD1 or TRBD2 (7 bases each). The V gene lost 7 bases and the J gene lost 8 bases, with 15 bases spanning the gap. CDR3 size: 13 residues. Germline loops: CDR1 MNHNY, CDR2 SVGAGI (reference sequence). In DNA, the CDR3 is TGTGCCAGCACTCAGGGGGGGGCCGATGAGCAGTTCTTC. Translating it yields CASTQGGADEQFF.

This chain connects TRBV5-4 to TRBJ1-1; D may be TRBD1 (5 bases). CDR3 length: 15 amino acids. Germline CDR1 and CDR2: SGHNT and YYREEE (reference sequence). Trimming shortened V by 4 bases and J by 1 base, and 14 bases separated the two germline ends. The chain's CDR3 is CASSVAGTANTEAFF. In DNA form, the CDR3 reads TGTGCCAGCAGCGTGGCCGGGACTGCGAACACTGAAGCTTTCTTT.

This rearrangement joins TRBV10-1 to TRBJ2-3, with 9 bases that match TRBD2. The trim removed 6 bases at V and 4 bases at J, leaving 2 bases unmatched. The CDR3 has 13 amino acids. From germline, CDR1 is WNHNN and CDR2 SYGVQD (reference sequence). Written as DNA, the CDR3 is TGCGCCAGCAGGCTAGCGGGGTCAGATACGCAGTATTTT. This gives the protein CASRLAGSDTQYF.

The CDR3 coding sequence is TGTGCCAGCAGTGGTATGGGAAGGGGCGAGCAGTACTTC. As protein: CASSGMGRGEQYF. The V call is TRBV2, the J call TRBJ2-7, with a weak D call TRBD1 (5 bases). Per germline, CDR1 SNHLY and CDR2 FYNNEI. The CDR3 loop spans 13 amino acids. V lost 4 bases, J lost 6 bases, and 13 bases lay in between.

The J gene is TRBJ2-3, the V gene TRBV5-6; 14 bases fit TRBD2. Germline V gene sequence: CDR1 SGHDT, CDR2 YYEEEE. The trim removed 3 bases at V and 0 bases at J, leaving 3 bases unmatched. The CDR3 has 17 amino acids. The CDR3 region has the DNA TGTGCCAGCAGCTGGGGGACTAGCGGGGGTAGCACAGATACGCAGTATTTT. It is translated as CASSWGTSGGSTDTQYF. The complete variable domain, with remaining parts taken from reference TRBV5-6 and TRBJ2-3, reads DAGVTQSPTHLIKTRGQQVTLRCSPKSGHDTVSWYQQALGQGPQFIFQYYEEEERQRGNFPDRFSGHQFPNYSSELNVNALLLGDSALYLCASSWGTSGGSTDTQYFGPGTRLTVL.

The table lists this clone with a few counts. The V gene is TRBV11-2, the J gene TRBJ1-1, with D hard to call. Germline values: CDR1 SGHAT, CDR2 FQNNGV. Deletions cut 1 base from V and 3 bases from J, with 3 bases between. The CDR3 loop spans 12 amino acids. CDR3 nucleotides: TGTGCCAGCAGCTTAGGGGACACTGAAGCTTTCTTT. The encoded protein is CASSLGDTEAFF.

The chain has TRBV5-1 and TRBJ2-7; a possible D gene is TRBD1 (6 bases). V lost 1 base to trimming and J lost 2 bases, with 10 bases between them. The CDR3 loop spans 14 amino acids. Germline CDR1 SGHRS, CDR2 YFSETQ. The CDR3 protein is CASSLSGDPYEQYF. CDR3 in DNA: TGCGCCAGCAGCTTGTCAGGGGATCCCTACGAGCAGTACTTC.

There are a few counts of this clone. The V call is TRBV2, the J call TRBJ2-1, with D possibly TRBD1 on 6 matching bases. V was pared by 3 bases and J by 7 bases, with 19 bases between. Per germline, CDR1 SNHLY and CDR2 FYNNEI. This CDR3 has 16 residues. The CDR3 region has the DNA TGTGCCAGCAGTGAGTCTGCAGGGGCCGCCGGGAATGAGCAGTTCTTC. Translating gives CASSESAGAAGNEQFF.

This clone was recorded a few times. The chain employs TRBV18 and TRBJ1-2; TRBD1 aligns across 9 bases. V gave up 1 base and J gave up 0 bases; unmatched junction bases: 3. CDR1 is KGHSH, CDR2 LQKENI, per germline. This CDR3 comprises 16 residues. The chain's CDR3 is CASSPLGQGTNYGYTF. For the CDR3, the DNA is TGTGCCAGCTCACCACTTGGACAGGGGACTAACTATGGCTACACCTTC.

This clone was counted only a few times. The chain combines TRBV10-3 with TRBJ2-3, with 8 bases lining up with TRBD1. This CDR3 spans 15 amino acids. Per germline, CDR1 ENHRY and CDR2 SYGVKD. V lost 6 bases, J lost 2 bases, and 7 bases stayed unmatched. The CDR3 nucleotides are TGTGCCATCAGCCGCGGACAGGGCTACACAGATACGCAGTATTTT. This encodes CAISRGQGYTDTQYF.

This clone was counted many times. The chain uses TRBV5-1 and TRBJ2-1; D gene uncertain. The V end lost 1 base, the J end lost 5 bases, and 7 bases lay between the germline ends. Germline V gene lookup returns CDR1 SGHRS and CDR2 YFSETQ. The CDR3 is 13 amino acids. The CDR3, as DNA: TGCGCCAGCAGCTTGTTGTTTGACAATGAGCAGTTCTTC. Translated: CASSLLFDNEQFF.

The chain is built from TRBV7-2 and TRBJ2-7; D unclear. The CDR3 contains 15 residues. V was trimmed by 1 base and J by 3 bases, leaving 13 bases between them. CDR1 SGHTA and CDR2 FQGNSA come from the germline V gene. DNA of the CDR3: TGTGCCAGCAGCTTAGGTTTAGACCGCGGCTACGAGCAGTACTTC. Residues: CASSLGLDRGYEQYF.

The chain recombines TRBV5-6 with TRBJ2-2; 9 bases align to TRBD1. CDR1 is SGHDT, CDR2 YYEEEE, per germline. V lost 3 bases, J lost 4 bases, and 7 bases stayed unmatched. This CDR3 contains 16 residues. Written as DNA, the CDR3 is TGTGCCAGCAGCTCGGGACAGGGAATTGGCACCGGGGAGCTGTTTTTT. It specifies CASSSGQGIGTGELFF.

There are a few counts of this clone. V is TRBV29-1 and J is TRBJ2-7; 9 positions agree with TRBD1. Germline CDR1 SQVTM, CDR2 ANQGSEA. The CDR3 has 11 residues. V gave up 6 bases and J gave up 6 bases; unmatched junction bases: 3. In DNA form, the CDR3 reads TGCAGCGTGACAGGGGGAGGCGAGCAGTACTTC. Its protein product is CSVTGGGEQYF.

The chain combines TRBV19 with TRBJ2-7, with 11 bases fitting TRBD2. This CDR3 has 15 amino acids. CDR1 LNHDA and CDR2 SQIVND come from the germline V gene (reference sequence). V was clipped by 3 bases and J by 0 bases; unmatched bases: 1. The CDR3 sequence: CASSILAGGSYEQYF. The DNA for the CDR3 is TGTGCCAGTAGTATCCTAGCGGGGGGCTCCTACGAGCAGTACTTC.

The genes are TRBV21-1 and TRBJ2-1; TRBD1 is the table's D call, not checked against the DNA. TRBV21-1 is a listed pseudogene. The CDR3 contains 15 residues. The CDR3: CASSKALGVYNEQFF. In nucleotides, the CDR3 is TGTGCCAGCAGCAAAGCTCTAGGGGTTTACAATGAGCAGTTCTTC.

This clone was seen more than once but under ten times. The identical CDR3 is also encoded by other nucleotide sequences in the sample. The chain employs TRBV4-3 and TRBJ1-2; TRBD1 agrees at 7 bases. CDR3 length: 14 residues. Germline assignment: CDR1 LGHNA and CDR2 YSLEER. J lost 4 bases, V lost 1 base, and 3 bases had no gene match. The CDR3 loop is CASSQGQGGYGYTF. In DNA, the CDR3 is TGCGCCAGCAGCCAAGGACAGGGTGGCTATGGCTACACCTTC.

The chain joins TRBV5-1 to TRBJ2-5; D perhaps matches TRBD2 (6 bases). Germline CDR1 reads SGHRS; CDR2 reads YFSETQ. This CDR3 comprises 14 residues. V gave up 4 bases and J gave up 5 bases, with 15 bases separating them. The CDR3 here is CASSLDGGTETQYF. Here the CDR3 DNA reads TGCGCCAGCAGCCTTGATGGCGGGACGGAGACCCAGTACTTC.

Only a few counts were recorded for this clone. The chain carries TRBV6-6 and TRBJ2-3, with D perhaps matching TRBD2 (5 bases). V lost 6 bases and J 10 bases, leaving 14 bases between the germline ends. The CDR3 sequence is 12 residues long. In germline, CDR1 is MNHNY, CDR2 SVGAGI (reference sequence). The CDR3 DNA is TGTGCCAGCAGGGCTACCGCCGGGGCGCAGTATTTT. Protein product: CASRATAGAQYF.

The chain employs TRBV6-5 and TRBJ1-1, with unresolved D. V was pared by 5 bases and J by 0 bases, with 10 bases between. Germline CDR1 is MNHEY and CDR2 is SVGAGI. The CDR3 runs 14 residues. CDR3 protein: CASSERAMNTEAFF. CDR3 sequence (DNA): TGTGCCAGCAGTGAAAGGGCCATGAACACTGAAGCTTTCTTT.

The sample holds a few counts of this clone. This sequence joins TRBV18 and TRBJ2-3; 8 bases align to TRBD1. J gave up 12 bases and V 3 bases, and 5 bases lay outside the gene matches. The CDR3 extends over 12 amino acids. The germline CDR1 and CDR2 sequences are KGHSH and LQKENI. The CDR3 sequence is CASSPDGTGQYF. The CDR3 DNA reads TGTGCCAGCTCACCGGACGGGACAGGCCAGTATTTT.

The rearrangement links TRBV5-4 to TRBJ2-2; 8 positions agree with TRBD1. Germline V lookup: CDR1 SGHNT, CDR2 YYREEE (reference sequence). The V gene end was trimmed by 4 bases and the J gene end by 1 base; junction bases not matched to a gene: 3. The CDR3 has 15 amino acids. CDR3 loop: CASSPGTGNTGELFF. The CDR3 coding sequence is TGTGCCAGCAGCCCCGGGACAGGGAACACCGGGGAGCTGTTTTTT.

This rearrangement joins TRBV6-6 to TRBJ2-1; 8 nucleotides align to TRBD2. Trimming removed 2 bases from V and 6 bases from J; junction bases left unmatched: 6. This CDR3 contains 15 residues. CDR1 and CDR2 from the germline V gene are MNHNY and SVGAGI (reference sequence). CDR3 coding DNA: TGTGCCAGCAGTTACCCCCGGGAGGGCCTCAATGAGCAGTTCTTC. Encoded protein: CASSYPREGLNEQFF.

The DNA of the CDR3 is TGCGCCAGCAGCCAAGGGACCGACACCTATGGCTACACCTTC. It yields the protein CASSQGTDTYGYTF. The chain has TRBV4-3 and TRBJ1-2, with D unclear. CDR3 length: 14 residues. Between the trimmed V and J ends, which lost 1 base and 4 bases, there was a span of 10 bases. Germline loops: CDR1 LGHNA, CDR2 YSLEER.

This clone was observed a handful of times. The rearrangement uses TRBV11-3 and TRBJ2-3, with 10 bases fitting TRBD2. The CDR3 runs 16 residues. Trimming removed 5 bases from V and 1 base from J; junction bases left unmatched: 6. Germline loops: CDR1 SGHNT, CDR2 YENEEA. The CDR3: CASSPVAGGGTDTQYF. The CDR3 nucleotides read TGTGCCAGCAGCCCGGTAGCGGGGGGCGGCACAGATACGCAGTATTTT.

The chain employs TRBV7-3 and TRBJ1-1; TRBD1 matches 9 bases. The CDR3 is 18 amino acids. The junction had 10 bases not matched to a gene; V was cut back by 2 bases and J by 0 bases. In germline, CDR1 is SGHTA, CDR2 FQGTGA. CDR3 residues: CASSLRSGTGNLNTEAFF. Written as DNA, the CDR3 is TGTGCCAGCAGCTTACGTTCCGGGACAGGGAATTTGAACACTGAAGCTTTCTTT.